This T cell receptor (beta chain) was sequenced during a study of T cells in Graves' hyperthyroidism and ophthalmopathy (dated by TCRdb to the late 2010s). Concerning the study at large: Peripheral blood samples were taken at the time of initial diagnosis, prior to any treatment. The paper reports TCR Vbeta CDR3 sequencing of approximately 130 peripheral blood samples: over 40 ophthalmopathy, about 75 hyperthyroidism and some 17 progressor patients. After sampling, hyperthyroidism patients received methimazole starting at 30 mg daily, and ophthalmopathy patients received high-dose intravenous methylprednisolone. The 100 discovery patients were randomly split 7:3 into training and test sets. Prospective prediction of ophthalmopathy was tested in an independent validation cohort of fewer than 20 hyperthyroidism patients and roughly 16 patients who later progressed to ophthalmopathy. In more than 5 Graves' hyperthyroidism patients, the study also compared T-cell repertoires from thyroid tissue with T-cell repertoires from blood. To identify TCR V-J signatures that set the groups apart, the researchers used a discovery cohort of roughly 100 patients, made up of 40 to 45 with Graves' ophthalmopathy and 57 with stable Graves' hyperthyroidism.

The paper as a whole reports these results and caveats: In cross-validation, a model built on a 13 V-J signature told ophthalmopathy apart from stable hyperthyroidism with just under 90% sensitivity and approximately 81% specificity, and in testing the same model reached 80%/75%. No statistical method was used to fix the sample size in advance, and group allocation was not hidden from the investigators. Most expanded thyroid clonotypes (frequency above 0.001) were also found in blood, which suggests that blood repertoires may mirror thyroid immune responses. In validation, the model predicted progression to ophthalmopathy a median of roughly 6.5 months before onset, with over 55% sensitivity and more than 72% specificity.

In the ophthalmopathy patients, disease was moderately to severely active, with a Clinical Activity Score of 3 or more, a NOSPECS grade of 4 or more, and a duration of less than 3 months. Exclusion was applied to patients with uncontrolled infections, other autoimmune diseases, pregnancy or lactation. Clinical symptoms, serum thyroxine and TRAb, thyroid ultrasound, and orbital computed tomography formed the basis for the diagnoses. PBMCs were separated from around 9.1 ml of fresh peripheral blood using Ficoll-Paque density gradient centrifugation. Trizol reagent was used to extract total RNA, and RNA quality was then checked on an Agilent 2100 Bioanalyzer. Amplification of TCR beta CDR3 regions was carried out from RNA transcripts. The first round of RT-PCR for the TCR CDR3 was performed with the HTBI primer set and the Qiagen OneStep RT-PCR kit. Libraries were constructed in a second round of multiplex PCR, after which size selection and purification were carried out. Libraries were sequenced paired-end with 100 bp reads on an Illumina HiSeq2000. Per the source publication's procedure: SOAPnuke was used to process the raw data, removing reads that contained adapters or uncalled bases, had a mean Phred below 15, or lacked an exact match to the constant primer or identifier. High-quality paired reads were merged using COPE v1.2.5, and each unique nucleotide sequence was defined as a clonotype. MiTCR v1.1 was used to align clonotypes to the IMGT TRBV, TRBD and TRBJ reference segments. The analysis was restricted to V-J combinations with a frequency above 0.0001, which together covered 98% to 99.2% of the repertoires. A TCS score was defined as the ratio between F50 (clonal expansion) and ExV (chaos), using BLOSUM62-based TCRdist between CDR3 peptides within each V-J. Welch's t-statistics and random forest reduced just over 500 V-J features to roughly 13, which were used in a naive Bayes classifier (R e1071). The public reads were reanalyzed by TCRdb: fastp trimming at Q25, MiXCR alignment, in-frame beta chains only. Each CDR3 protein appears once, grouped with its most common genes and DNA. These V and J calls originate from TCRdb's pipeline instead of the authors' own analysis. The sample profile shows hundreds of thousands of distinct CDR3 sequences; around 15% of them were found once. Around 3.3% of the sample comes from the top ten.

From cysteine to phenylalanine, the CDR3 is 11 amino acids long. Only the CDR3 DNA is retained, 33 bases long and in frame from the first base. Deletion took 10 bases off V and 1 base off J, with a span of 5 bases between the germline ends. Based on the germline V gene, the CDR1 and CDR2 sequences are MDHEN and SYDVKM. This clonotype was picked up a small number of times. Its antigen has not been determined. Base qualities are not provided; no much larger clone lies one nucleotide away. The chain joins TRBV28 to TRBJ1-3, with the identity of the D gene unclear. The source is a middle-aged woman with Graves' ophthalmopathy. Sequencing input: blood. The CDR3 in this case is CATGSGNTIYF. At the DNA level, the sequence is TGTGCCACCGGATCTGGAAACACCATATATTTT.